This T cell receptor beta chain was retrieved from a study of T-cell memory formation after mild COVID-19. Study at large: TCR clustering was largely donor specific.

This clonotype was counted a single time. Constant-segment primers were used for 5'RACE, and the resulting TCR alpha and TCR beta cDNA libraries carried sample barcodes and UMIs. TCRdb re-derived calls from the 5' RACE reads in MiXCR, one entry per CDR3 protein. The table lists fewer than 300,000 distinct CDR3 sequences, 16% of them singletons, with around a fifth in the top ten. The source is a man between 18 and 35 years old who had mild COVID-19 (a few samples of this study predate the infection). Cell type and time point are not known. The sample was PBMCs or a T cell subset sorted from them (not recorded which).

DNA of the CDR3: TGCAGCGTGGCAGGGGCGGATGAAAAACTGTTTTTT. It translates to CSVAGADEKLFF. This chain joins TRBV29-1 and TRBJ1-4; maybe TRBD1 (6 bases). V lost 6 bases to trimming and J lost 6 bases, with 11 bases between them. Germline V lookup: CDR1 SQVTM, CDR2 ANQGSEA. The CDR3 contains 12 residues.